These T cell receptor beta chains were read from a single sample in a study of identical twins. TCRdb recomputed calls from the 5' RACE reads with MiXCR, one row per CDR3 protein. The sample includes 750,000 to 950,000 distinct CDR3 sequences, roughly an eighth of them seen just once. In addition, the sample was reused for a study of yellow fever vaccine responses in identical twins.

The sample consisted of PBMCs. The origin of the receptors is a woman younger than 35 in good health. Both conserved end residues are part of each CDR3. The order of the fields is CDR3 length, clone size, J gene, V gene, D gene, CDR3 DNA, CDR3 protein. A D gene is named only where the DNA matches it firmly. For some rows the clone size is stated as once, few or many, or as a class when expanded; others skip it.

cdr3_length: 18
clone_size: many
j_call: TRBJ2-1
v_call: TRBV20-1
d_call: TRBD2
cdr3_nt: TGCAGTGCTAGCAGACTAGCGGGAGGACTAAGCTCCTACAATGAGCAGTTCTTC
cdr3_aa: CSASRLAGGLSSYNEQFF

cdr3_length: 16
clone_size: few
j_call: TRBJ1-1
v_call: TRBV9
d_call: -
cdr3_nt: TGTGCCAGCAGCGTAGCTACGGGCAGGGCTAACACTGAAGCTTTCTTT
cdr3_aa: CASSVATGRANTEAFF

cdr3_length: 15
clone_size: many
j_call: TRBJ2-5
v_call: TRBV27
d_call: -
cdr3_nt: TGTGCCAGCAGTCCCAACGAACAGGCCCAAGAGACCCAGTACTTC
cdr3_aa: CASSPNEQAQETQYF

cdr3_length: 11
clone_size: few
j_call: TRBJ2-7
v_call: TRBV4-1
d_call: -
cdr3_nt: TGCGCCAGCAGCCAAGGGGGGAAGCAGTACTTC
cdr3_aa: CASSQGGKQYF

cdr3_length: 12
clone_size: few
j_call: TRBJ2-1
v_call: TRBV2
d_call: -
cdr3_nt: TGTGCCAGCAGTATGGGGTGGAATGAGCAGTTCTTC
cdr3_aa: CASSMGWNEQFF

cdr3_length: 15
clone_size: few
j_call: TRBJ2-2
v_call: TRBV12-5
d_call: TRBD1
cdr3_nt: TGTGCTAGTGGTTACGGACAGGGGGCGGTCGGGGAGCTGTTTTTT
cdr3_aa: CASGYGQGAVGELFF

cdr3_length: 11
clone_size: few
j_call: TRBJ2-7
v_call: TRBV28
d_call: -
cdr3_nt: TGTGCCATCCAGGAGGGGGCCGAGCAGTACTTC
cdr3_aa: CAIQEGAEQYF

cdr3_length: 14
clone_size: -
j_call: TRBJ1-3
v_call: TRBV5-1
d_call: -
cdr3_nt: TGCGCCAGCAGCTTTGGGTTCTCTGGAAACACCATATATTTT
cdr3_aa: CASSFGFSGNTIYF

cdr3_length: 11
clone_size: few
j_call: TRBJ1-2
v_call: TRBV12-3/TRBV12-4
d_call: TRBD1
cdr3_nt: TGTGCCAGCAGGACAGGGGTAGGCTACACCTTC
cdr3_aa: CASRTGVGYTF

cdr3_length: 18
clone_size: -
j_call: TRBJ2-3
v_call: TRBV28
d_call: TRBD2
cdr3_nt: TGTGCCAGCAGTCGGCGTGGGGGACTAGCGGGAAGCACAGATACGCAGTATTTT
cdr3_aa: CASSRRGGLAGSTDTQYF

cdr3_length: 15
clone_size: many
j_call: TRBJ2-1
v_call: TRBV29-1
d_call: -
cdr3_nt: TGCAGCGTTCCCCGATTGGCGGGGGCTTACAATGAGCAGTTCTTC
cdr3_aa: CSVPRLAGAYNEQFF

cdr3_length: 15
clone_size: -
j_call: TRBJ2-5
v_call: TRBV4-1
d_call: TRBD2
cdr3_nt: TGCGCCAGCAGCCTAGGACTAGCGGGATTTGAGACCCAGTACTTC
cdr3_aa: CASSLGLAGFETQYF

cdr3_length: 19
clone_size: once
j_call: TRBJ2-1
v_call: TRBV28
d_call: TRBD2
cdr3_nt: TGTGCCAGCAGTCCACCCGGTCGGACTAGCGGGACTGGCTACAATGAGCAGTTCTTC
cdr3_aa: CASSPPGRTSGTGYNEQFF

cdr3_length: 15
clone_size: -
j_call: TRBJ2-7
v_call: TRBV19
d_call: -
cdr3_nt: TGTGCCAGTAGTAATGGCCCAGGCCGCTACTACGAGCAGTACTTC
cdr3_aa: CASSNGPGRYYEQYF

cdr3_length: 13
clone_size: -
j_call: TRBJ1-1
v_call: TRBV4-1
d_call: -
cdr3_nt: TGCGCCAGCAGCCCCCTGCCAACCCAATCGCCTTTCTTT
cdr3_aa: CASSPLPTQSPFF

cdr3_length: 17
clone_size: -
j_call: TRBJ2-1
v_call: TRBV12-3/TRBV12-4
d_call: TRBD2
cdr3_nt: TGTGCCAGCAGTCACGGACTAGCGGGAGTTTCTGACGATGAGCAGTTCTTC
cdr3_aa: CASSHGLAGVSDDEQFF

cdr3_length: 16
clone_size: -
j_call: TRBJ1-4
v_call: TRBV28
d_call: TRBD1
cdr3_nt: TGTGCCAGCAGCCCATTATCCGGGACAGTTAATGAAAAACTGTTTTTT
cdr3_aa: CASSPLSGTVNEKLFF

cdr3_length: 19
clone_size: few
j_call: TRBJ2-5
v_call: TRBV5-1
d_call: TRBD2
cdr3_nt: TGCGCCAGCAGCCCAAGCGTCCCGGGACTAGCGGGGGTAAAGGAGACCCAGTACTTC
cdr3_aa: CASSPSVPGLAGVKETQYF

cdr3_length: 15
clone_size: -
j_call: TRBJ2-3
v_call: TRBV12-3/TRBV12-4
d_call: -
cdr3_nt: TGTGCCAGCAGTTTCGTCAGGATATTTAACGATACGCAGTATTTT
cdr3_aa: CASSFVRIFNDTQYF

cdr3_length: 11
clone_size: few
j_call: TRBJ1-3
v_call: TRBV4-1
d_call: -
cdr3_nt: TGCGCCAGCAGTACCGGAAACACCATATATTTT
cdr3_aa: CASSTGNTIYF

cdr3_length: 16
clone_size: -
j_call: TRBJ2-5
v_call: TRBV4-1
d_call: TRBD2
cdr3_nt: TGCGCCAGCAGCCAAGGGGCTAGCGGGAGATTGGAGACCCAGTACTTC
cdr3_aa: CASSQGASGRLETQYF

cdr3_length: 12
clone_size: few
j_call: TRBJ2-5
v_call: TRBV20-1
d_call: -
cdr3_nt: TGCAGTGTTCCCGGGACCACGGAGACCCAGTACTTC
cdr3_aa: CSVPGTTETQYF

cdr3_length: 13
clone_size: few
j_call: TRBJ2-1
v_call: TRBV20-1
d_call: TRBD2
cdr3_nt: TGCAGTGCTAGTCGAGCGGGGCTGGATGAGCAGTTCTTC
cdr3_aa: CSASRAGLDEQFF

cdr3_length: 19
clone_size: -
j_call: TRBJ2-2
v_call: TRBV5-1
d_call: TRBD2
cdr3_nt: TGCGCCAGCAGCTTGAGTCTCGGACTAGCGGGATTCTTTTGGCGGGAGCTGTTTTTT
cdr3_aa: CASSLSLGLAGFFWRELFF

cdr3_length: 20
clone_size: -
j_call: TRBJ2-6
v_call: TRBV5-1
d_call: TRBD1
cdr3_nt: TGCGCCAGCAGCCAACTGGCCCTCGGGACAGGGTCTGCTGGGGCCAACGTCCTGACTTTC
cdr3_aa: CASSQLALGTGSAGANVLTF

cdr3_length: 15
clone_size: -
j_call: TRBJ1-5
v_call: TRBV27
d_call: -
cdr3_nt: TGTGCCAGCAGAGAAAGACAGCATAGCAATCAGCCCCAGCATTTT
cdr3_aa: CASRERQHSNQPQHF

cdr3_length: 18
clone_size: -
j_call: TRBJ2-1
v_call: TRBV3-1
d_call: TRBD1
cdr3_nt: TGTGCCAGCAGCCAAGATTCTACAGGGGGCGTCCCCTACAATGAGCAGTTCTTC
cdr3_aa: CASSQDSTGGVPYNEQFF

cdr3_length: 13
clone_size: few
j_call: TRBJ2-1
v_call: TRBV12-3/TRBV12-4
d_call: TRBD1
cdr3_nt: TGTGCCAGCAGTTTAGCCCCAGGGGGCGAAGGGTTCTTC
cdr3_aa: CASSLAPGGEGFF

cdr3_length: 16
clone_size: few
j_call: TRBJ2-3
v_call: TRBV15
d_call: TRBD2
cdr3_nt: TGTGCCACCAGCCCCCGGGGACTAGCGGGAGAAATTCGGCAGTATTTT
cdr3_aa: CATSPRGLAGEIRQYF

cdr3_length: 11
clone_size: -
j_call: TRBJ2-1
v_call: TRBV29-1
d_call: -
cdr3_nt: TGCGGCGTTGAGGGCAGGGCGGAGCAGTTCTTC
cdr3_aa: CGVEGRAEQFF

cdr3_length: 16
clone_size: -
j_call: TRBJ1-3
v_call: TRBV5-5
d_call: TRBD1
cdr3_nt: TGTGCCAGCAGCAGCCCTGGGACAGCTACTGGAAACACCATATATTTT
cdr3_aa: CASSSPGTATGNTIYF

cdr3_length: 13
clone_size: many
j_call: TRBJ1-6
v_call: TRBV12-3/TRBV12-4
d_call: -
cdr3_nt: TGTGCCAGCAGCTCAGGGGTTGGCGCACCCCTCCACTTT
cdr3_aa: CASSSGVGAPLHF

cdr3_length: 15
clone_size: -
j_call: TRBJ1-5
v_call: TRBV20-1
d_call: -
cdr3_nt: TGCAGTGCCCCGCGGACACGGGGGGACAATCAGCCCCAGCATTTT
cdr3_aa: CSAPRTRGDNQPQHF

cdr3_length: 16
clone_size: few
j_call: TRBJ2-6
v_call: TRBV27
d_call: -
cdr3_nt: TGTGCCAGCAGCCGATACCCAGGCTCTGGGGCCAACGTCCTGACTTTC
cdr3_aa: CASSRYPGSGANVLTF

cdr3_length: 16
clone_size: many
j_call: TRBJ2-1
v_call: TRBV27
d_call: TRBD2
cdr3_nt: TGTGCCAGCAGTTTACCCCCGACTAGCGGGAGCAATGAGCAGTTCTTC
cdr3_aa: CASSLPPTSGSNEQFF

cdr3_length: 15
clone_size: many
j_call: TRBJ1-1
v_call: TRBV5-1
d_call: -
cdr3_nt: TGCGCCAGCAGCTTGGTCCCAGGTTTGAACACTGAAGCTTTCTTT
cdr3_aa: CASSLVPGLNTEAFF

cdr3_length: 15
clone_size: -
j_call: TRBJ1-1
v_call: TRBV28
d_call: -
cdr3_nt: TGTGCCAGCAGTTTATCAGGAGTCCCGGGCACTGAAGCTTTCTTT
cdr3_aa: CASSLSGVPGTEAFF

cdr3_length: 11
clone_size: many
j_call: TRBJ1-1
v_call: TRBV7-8
d_call: -
cdr3_nt: TGTGCCAGCAGCTTACGGGAGTTGGCTTTCTTT
cdr3_aa: CASSLRELAFF

cdr3_length: 16
clone_size: -
j_call: TRBJ2-5
v_call: TRBV7-7
d_call: TRBD1
cdr3_nt: TGTGCCAGCAGCCGGTTGACAGGGGCCGTACAAGAGACCCAGTACTTC
cdr3_aa: CASSRLTGAVQETQYF

cdr3_length: 17
clone_size: few
j_call: TRBJ2-3
v_call: TRBV3-1
d_call: TRBD2
cdr3_nt: TGTGCCAGCAGCCAAGGAGGACCGGGACTAGCGTCAGATACGCAGTATTTT
cdr3_aa: CASSQGGPGLASDTQYF

cdr3_length: 15
clone_size: -
j_call: TRBJ2-1
v_call: TRBV6-2/TRBV6-3
d_call: -
cdr3_nt: TGTGCCAGCACCAAACGAACGACAGCCGACAATGAGCAGTTCTTC
cdr3_aa: CASTKRTTADNEQFF

cdr3_length: 13
clone_size: -
j_call: TRBJ1-2
v_call: TRBV5-1
d_call: -
cdr3_nt: TGCGCCAGCAGCTTGGTGGGCTCTAAAAGCTACACCTTC
cdr3_aa: CASSLVGSKSYTF

cdr3_length: 17
clone_size: many
j_call: TRBJ2-2
v_call: TRBV5-1
d_call: -
cdr3_nt: TGCGCCAGCAGCTTGTTTTCTCTAGACTTGAACACCGGGGAGCTGTTTTTT
cdr3_aa: CASSLFSLDLNTGELFF

cdr3_length: 18
clone_size: -
j_call: TRBJ1-2
v_call: TRBV27
d_call: -
cdr3_nt: TGTGCCAGCAGCGAGGCGGGCGTCGGCCTACGACCAAACTATGGCTACACCTTC
cdr3_aa: CASSEAGVGLRPNYGYTF

cdr3_length: 11
clone_size: -
j_call: TRBJ2-4
v_call: TRBV2
d_call: -
cdr3_nt: TGTGCCAGCAGGAGGGAACACATTCAGTACTTC
cdr3_aa: CASRREHIQYF

cdr3_length: 14
clone_size: many
j_call: TRBJ2-1
v_call: TRBV20-1
d_call: -
cdr3_nt: TGCAGTGCGAGAGAACCAAGCTCCTACAATGAGCAGTTCTTC
cdr3_aa: CSAREPSSYNEQFF

cdr3_length: 17
clone_size: -
j_call: TRBJ1-5
v_call: TRBV6-5
d_call: -
cdr3_nt: TGTGCCAGCAGTTACCTTATGGGGGAGGGTGGCAATCAGCCCCAGCATTTT
cdr3_aa: CASSYLMGEGGNQPQHF

cdr3_length: 14
clone_size: many
j_call: TRBJ2-1
v_call: TRBV12-3/TRBV12-4
d_call: TRBD1
cdr3_nt: TGTGCCAGCAGGCAGGGGGATGCCTACAATGAGCAGTTCTTC
cdr3_aa: CASRQGDAYNEQFF

cdr3_length: 13
clone_size: many
j_call: TRBJ2-2
v_call: TRBV7-7
d_call: -
cdr3_nt: TGTGCCAGCAGCTTCGTCGTGGGGACGGAGCTGTTTTTT
cdr3_aa: CASSFVVGTELFF